This T cell receptor (beta chain) was retrieved from a study of blood T cell repertoires in COVID-19. Only a few counts were recorded for this clone. The CDR3 extends over 14 amino acids. The germline V gene encodes CDR1 SGDLS and CDR2 YYNGEE. Trimming pared 0 bases from V and 5 bases from J, leaving 11 bases between. Using immunoSEQ multiplex PCR, the repertoire was profiled, and TCRdb retains in-frame clones only, with some absent. The sample consists of 200,000 to 250,000 clones, about 80% of them appearing once. The V gene is TRBV9, the J gene TRBJ1-1, with D unresolved. Sequenced material: peripheral blood. The sequence was obtained from an elderly woman with acute or convalescent COVID-19. CDR3 in amino acids: CASSVVPSGTEAFF. The CDR3 DNA follows: TGTGCCAGCAGCGTAGTCCCCAGCGGGACTGAAGCTTTCTTT.